What follows describes a single TCR beta chain. Its specificity is unknown. RNA transcripts were the source from which TCR beta CDR3 regions were amplified. RT-PCR in the first round used HTBI primers; a second-round multiplex PCR followed. TCRdb used MiXCR to reprocess the multiplex PCR reads, holding one entry per CDR3 protein. The table lists around 1.1 million distinct CDR3 sequences, 35% to 40% of them singletons. The sample is drawn from a study of Graves' ophthalmopathy and Graves' hyperthyroidism. Regarding the study as a whole: Blood was where most expanded thyroid clonotypes above 0.001 frequency also turned up.

The junction had 1 base not matched to a gene; V was cut back by 3 bases and J by 1 base. Germline CDR1 is LNHDA and CDR2 is SQIVND (reference sequence). CDR3 size: 14 residues. Source material: peripheral blood or thyroid tissue (not recorded which). The genes are TRBV19 and TRBJ2-5; 8 nucleotides match TRBD1. The sequence was collected from an adult man with Graves' hyperthyroidism. CDR3 nucleotide sequence: TGTGCCAGTAGTATGGGACAGGCCCAAGAGACCCAGTACTTC. It yields the protein CASSMGQAQETQYF.